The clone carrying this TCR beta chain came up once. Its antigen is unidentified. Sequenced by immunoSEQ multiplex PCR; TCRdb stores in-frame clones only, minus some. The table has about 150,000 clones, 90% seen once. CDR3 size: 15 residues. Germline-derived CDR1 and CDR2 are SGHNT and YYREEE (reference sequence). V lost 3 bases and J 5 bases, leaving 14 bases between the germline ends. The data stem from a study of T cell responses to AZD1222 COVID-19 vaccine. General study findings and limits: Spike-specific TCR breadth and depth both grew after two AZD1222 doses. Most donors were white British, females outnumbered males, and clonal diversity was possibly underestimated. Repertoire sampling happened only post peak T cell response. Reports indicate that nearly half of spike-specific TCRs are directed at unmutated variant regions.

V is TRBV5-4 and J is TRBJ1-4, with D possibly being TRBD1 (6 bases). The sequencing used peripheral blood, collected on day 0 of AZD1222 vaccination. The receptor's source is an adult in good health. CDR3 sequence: CASSWGAGLNEKLFF. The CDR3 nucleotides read TGTGCCAGCAGCTGGGGGGCAGGGCTGAATGAAAAACTGTTTTTT.